This TCR beta chain was identified in a study of T cells in Graves' hyperthyroidism and ophthalmopathy. Any symptoms of ophthalmopathy came after the first hyperthyroidism diagnosis, from which the blood sample dates. Study-level findings and limits: The authors' 13 V-J model separated ophthalmopathy from stable hyperthyroidism. Researchers found most expanded thyroid clonotypes above 0.001 in blood as well.

This clonotype was seen ten or more times. Its matching antigen is unknown. The investigators amplified TCR beta CDR3 regions from RNA transcripts. A set of HTBI primers served as the primers for a first-round RT-PCR of the TCR CDR3. One entry per CDR3 protein results from TCRdb running MiXCR on the multiplex PCR reads. The sample carries fewer than 500,000 distinct CDR3 sequences, less than 15% recorded once. Trimming pared 3 bases from V and 0 bases from J, leaving 14 bases between. Germline-derived CDR1 and CDR2 are GTSNPN and SVGIG (reference sequence). The length of the CDR3 is 15 residues. This TCR was sampled from a young man with Graves' hyperthyroidism that later progressed to Graves' ophthalmopathy. The rearrangement uses TRBV30 and TRBJ1-1; no definite D call. The sequenced sample consisted of blood. The DNA for the CDR3 is TGTGCCTGGAGGGCGCGGTTGGGGTTGAACACTGAAGCTTTCTTT. It yields the protein CAWRARLGLNTEAFF.